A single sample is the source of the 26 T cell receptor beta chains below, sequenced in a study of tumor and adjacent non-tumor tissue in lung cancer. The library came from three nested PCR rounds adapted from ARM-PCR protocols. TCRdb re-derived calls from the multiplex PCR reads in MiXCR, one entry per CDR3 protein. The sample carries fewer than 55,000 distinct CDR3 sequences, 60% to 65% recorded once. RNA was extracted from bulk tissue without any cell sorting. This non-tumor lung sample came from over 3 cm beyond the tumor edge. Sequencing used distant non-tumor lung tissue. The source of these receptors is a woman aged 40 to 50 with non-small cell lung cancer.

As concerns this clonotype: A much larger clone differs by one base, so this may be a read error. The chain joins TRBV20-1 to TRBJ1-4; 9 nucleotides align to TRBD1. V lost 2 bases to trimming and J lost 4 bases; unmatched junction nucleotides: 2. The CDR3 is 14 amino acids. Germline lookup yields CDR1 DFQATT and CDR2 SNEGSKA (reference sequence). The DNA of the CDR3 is TGCAGTGCTAGACAGACAGGGGGTAATGAAAAACTGTTTTTT. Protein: CSARQTGGNEKLFF.

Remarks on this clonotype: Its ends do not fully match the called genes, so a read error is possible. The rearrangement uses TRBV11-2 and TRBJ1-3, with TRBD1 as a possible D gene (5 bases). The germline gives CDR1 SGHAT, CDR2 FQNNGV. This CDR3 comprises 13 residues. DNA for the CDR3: TGTGCCAGCAGCTGGGGCACTGGAGACACCATATATTTT. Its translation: CASSWGTGDTIYF.

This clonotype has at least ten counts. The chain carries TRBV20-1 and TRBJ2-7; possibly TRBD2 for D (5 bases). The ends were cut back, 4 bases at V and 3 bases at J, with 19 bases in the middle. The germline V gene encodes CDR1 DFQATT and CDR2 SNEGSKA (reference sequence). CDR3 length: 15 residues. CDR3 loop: CSATPFEGGSYEQYF. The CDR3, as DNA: TGCAGTGCTACCCCCTTTGAGGGTGGGAGCTACGAGCAGTACTTC.

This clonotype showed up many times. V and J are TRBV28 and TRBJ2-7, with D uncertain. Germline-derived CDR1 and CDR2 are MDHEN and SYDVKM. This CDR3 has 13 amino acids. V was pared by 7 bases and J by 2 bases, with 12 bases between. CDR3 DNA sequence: TGTGCCAGCACTCGGACCCAGACCTACGAGCAGTACTTC. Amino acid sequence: CASTRTQTYEQYF. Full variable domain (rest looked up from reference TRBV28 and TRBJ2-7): DVKVTQSSRYLVKRTGEKVFLECVQDMDHENMFWYRQDPGLGLRLIYFSYDVKMKEKGDIPEGYSVSREKKERFSLILESASTNQTSMYLCASTRTQTYEQYFGPGTRLTVT.

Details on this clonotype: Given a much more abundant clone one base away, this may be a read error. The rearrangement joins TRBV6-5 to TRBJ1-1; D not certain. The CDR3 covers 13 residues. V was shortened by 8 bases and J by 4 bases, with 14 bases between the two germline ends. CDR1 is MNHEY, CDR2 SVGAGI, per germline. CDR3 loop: CASSQLRSTEAFF. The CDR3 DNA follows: TGTGCCAGCTCACAACTCCGGTCCACTGAAGCTTTCTTT.

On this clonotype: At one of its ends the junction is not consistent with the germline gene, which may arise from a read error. The CDR3 region has the DNA TGTGCCATCAGCTCAGCATTAGGGACAAACAGGAGTTCACCCCTCCACTTT. Residues: CAISSALGTNRSSPLHF. This chain links TRBV11-2 with TRBJ1-6, with D possibly TRBD1 on 6 matching bases. Germline V gene data show CDR1 as SGHAT and CDR2 as FQNNGV. This CDR3 has 17 residues. Full variable domain (remainder filled in from reference TRBV11-2 and TRBJ1-6): EAGVAQSPRYKIIEKRQSVAFWCNPISGHATLYWYQQILGQGPKLLIQFQNNGVVDDSQLPKDRFSAERLKGVDSTLKIQPAKLEDSAVYLCAISSALGTNRSSPLHFGNGTRLTVT.

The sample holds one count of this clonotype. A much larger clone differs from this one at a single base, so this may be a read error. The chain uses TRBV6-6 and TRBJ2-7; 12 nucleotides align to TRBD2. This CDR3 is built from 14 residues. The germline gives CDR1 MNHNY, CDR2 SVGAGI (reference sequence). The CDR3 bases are TGTGCCAGCTCCACTAGCGGGGGGCCTTACGACCAGTACTTC. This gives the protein CASSTSGGPYDQYF.

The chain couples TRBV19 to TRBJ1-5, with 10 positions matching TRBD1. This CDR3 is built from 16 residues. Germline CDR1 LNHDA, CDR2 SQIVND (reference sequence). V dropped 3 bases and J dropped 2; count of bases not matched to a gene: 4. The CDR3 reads CASSMAGTGGNQPQHF. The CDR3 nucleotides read TGTGCCAGTAGTATGGCCGGGACAGGGGGCAATCAGCCCCAGCATTTT.

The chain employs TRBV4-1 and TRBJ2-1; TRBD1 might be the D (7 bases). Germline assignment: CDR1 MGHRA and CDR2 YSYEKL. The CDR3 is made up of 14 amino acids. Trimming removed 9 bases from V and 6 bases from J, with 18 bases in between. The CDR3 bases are TGCGCCAGTGCCACGACAGGGCGGGGCAATGAGCAGTTCTTC. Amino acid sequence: CASATTGRGNEQFF.

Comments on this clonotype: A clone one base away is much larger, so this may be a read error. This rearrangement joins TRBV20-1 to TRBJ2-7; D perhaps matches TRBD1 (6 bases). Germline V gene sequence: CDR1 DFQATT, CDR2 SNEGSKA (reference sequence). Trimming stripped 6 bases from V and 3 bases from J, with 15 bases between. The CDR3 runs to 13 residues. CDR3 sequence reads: CSAPSDSYYEQYF. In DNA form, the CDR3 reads TGCAGTGCCCCTTCGGACAGCTACTACGAGCAGTACTTC.

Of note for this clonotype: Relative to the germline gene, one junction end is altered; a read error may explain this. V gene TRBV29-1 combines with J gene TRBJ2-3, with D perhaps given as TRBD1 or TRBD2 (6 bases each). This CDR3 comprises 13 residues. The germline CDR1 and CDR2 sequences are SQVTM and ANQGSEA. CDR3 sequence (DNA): TGCAGCGCTGGGTGGCGGGACACAGATACGCTGTATTTT. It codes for CSAGWRDTDTLYF.

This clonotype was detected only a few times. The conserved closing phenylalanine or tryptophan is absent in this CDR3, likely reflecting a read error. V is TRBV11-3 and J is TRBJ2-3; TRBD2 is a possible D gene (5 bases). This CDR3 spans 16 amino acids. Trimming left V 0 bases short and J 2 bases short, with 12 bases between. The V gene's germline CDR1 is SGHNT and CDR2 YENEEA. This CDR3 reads CASSLDLAGPTDTQYS. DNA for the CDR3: TGTGCCAGCAGCTTAGATCTGGCGGGTCCCACAGATACGCAGTATTCT.

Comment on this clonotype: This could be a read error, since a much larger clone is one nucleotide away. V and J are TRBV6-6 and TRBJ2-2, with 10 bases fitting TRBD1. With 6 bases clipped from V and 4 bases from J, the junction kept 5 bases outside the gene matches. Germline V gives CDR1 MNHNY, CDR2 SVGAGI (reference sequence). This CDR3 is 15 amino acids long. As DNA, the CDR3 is TGTGCCAGCAGACGGGGACAGGGGCGCACCGGGGAGCTGTTTTTT. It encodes CASRRGQGRTGELFF.

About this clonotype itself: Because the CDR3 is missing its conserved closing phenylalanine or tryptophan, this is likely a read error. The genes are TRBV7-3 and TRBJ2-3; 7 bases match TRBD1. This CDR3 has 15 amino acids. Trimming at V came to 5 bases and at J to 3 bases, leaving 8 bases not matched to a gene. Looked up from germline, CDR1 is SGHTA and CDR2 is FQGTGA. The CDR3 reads CASSLTGVLTDTQYL. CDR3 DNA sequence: TGTGCCAGCAGCCTCACAGGGGTTCTAACAGATACGCAGTATCTT.

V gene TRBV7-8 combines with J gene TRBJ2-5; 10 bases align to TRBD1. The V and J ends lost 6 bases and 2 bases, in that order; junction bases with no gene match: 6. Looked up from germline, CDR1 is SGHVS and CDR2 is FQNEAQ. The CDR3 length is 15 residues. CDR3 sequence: CASSETGGNQETQYF. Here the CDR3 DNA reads TGTGCCAGCAGTGAGACAGGGGGCAATCAAGAGACCCAGTACTTC.

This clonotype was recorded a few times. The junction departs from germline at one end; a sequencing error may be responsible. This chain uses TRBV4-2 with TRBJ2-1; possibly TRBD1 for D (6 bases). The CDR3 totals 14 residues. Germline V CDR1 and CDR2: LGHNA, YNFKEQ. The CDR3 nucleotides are TGTGCCAGCAGCCAAGACGACAGGAACAATGAACAGTTCTTC. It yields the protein CASSQDDRNNEQFF.

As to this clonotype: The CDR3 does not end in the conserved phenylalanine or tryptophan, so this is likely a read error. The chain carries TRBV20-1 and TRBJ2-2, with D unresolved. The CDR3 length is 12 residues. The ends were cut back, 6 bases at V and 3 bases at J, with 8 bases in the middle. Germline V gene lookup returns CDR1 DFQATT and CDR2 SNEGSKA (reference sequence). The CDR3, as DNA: TGCAGTGCCAGAAAGGACACCGGGGAGCTGTTTTGT. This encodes CSARKDTGELFC.

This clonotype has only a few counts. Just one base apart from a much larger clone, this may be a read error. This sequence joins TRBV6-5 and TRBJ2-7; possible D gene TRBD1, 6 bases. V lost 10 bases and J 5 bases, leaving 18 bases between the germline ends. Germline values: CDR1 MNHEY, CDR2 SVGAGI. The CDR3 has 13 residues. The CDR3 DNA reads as TGTGCCAACAGCCCTGGACAGCTCAACGAGCAGTACTTC. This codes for CANSPGQLNEQYF.

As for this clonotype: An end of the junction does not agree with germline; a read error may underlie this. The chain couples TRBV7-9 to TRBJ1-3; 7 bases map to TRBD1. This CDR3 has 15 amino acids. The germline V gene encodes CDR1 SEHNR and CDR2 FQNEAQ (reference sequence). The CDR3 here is CVSSSGQSSGNTIYF. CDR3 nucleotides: TGTGTCAGCAGCTCGGGACAGAGTTCTGGAAACACCATATATTTT.

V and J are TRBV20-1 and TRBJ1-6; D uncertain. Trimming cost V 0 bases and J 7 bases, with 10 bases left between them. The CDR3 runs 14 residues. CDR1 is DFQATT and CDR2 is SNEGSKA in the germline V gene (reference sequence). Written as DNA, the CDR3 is TGCAGTGCTAGAGATCAGAGGCAGAATTCACCCCTCCACTTT. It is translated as CSARDQRQNSPLHF.

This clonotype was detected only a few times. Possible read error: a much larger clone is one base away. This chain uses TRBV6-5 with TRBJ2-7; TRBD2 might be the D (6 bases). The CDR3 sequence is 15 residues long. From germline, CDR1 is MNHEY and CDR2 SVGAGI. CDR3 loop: CASGYSTVGSYEQYF. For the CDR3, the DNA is TGTGCCAGCGGTTACTCAACGGTCGGGAGCTACGAGCAGTACTTC.

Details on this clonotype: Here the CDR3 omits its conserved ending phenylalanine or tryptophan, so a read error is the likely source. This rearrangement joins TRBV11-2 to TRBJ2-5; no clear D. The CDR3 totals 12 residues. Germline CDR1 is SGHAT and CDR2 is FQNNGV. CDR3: CASSLARETQYS. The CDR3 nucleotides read TGTGCCAGCAGTTTAGCCCGGGAGACCCAGTACTCC.

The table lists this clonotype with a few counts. The CDR3: CASSFIRTDLSYEQYF. As DNA, the CDR3 is TGTGCCAGCAGCTTCATTAGGACAGATCTCTCCTACGAGCAGTACTTC. The rearrangement joins TRBV5-5 to TRBJ2-7; D possibly corresponds to TRBD1 (6 bases). With 2 bases removed from V and 0 bases from J, the gap between germline ends came to 15 bases. Germline V gene lookup returns CDR1 SGHKS and CDR2 YYEKEE (reference sequence). This CDR3 is 16 amino acids long.

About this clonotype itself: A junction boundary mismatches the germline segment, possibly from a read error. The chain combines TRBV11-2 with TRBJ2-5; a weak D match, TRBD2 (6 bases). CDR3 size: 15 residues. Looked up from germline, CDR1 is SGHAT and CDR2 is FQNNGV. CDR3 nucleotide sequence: TGTGCCAGCAGCCTAAGGCCGGCGGAGGGGAAGACCGAGTACTTC. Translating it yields CASSLRPAEGKTEYF.

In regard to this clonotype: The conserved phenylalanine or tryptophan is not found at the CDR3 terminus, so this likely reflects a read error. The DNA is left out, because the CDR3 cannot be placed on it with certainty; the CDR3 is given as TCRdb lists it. CDR3 loop: CASSYSSGFMSGEQYY. V gene TRBV6-2 or TRBV6-3 combines with J gene TRBJ2-7; whether TRBD1, the table's D call, matches the DNA was not checked. The CDR3 totals 16 residues, both ends included. Germline assignment: CDR1 MNHEY and CDR2 SVGEGT.

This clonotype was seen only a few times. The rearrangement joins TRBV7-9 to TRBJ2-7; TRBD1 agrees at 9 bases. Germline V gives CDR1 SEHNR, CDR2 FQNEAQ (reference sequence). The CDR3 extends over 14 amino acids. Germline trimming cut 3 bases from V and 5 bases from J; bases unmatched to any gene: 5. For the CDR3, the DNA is TGTGCCAGCAGCTTCGGGACAGGGAACCACGAGCAGTACTTC. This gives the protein CASSFGTGNHEQYF. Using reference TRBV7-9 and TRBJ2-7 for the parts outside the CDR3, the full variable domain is DTGVSQNPRHKITKRGQNVTFRCDPISEHNRLYWYRQTLGQGPEFLTYFQNEAQLEKSRLLSDRFSAERPKGSFSTLEIQRTEQGDSAMYLCASSFGTGNHEQYFGPGTRLTVT.